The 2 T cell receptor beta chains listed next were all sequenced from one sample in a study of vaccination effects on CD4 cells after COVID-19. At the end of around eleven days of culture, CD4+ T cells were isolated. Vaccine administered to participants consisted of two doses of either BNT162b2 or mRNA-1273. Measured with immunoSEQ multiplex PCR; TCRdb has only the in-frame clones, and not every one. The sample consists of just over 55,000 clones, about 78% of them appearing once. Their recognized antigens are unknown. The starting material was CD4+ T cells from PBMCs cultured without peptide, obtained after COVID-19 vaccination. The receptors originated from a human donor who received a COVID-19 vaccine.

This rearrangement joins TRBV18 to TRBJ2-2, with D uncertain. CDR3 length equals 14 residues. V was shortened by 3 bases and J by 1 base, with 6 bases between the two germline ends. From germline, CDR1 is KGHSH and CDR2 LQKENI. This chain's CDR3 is CASSPSENTGELFF. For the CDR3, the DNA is TGTGCCAGCTCACCCAGCGAGAACACCGGGGAGCTGTTTTTT.

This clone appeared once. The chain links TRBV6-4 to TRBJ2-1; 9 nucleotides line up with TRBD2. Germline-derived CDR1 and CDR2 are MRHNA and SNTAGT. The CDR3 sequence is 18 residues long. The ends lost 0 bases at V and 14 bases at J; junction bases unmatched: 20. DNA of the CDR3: TGTGCCAGCAGTGACTCGAATCGCCTAGCGGGATTTAAGGCATGGAAGTTCTTC. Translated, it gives CASSDSNRLAGFKAWKFF.